This T cell receptor beta chain is drawn from a study of OX40 agonist ivuxolimab in advanced cancers. This clone was observed a few times. Its antigen is as yet unknown. Between the trimmed V and J ends, which lost 0 bases and 7 bases, there was a span of 13 bases. This CDR3 contains 14 residues. Germline V lookup: CDR1 SGDLS, CDR2 YYNGEE. Produced via immunoSEQ multiplex PCR; TCRdb's table is partial and in-frame only. The data contain tens of thousands of clones, roughly nine tenths of them singletons. Findings and caveats of the study: Average numbers of expanded clones were greater in CD8+ T cells than in CD4+. Dose levels from 0.1 to 3.0 mg/kg saw CD4+ and CD8+ blood T cells expand clonally by week 6.

The source of this sequence is an adult with an advanced solid tumor such as melanoma, head and neck, liver or kidney cancer. The chain uses TRBV9 and TRBJ1-2, with D maybe TRBD1 (5 bases). The specimen was CD4+ or CD8+ T cells sorted from blood, collected in a trial of the OX40 agonist ivuxolimab. CDR3 residues: CASSVERGSSGYTF. The CDR3 coding sequence is TGTGCCAGCAGCGTAGAGAGGGGATCCTCTGGCTACACCTTC.